Presented here are 4 T cell receptor beta chains from one specimen sequenced in a study of blood T cell repertoires in COVID-19. Only in-frame clones appear in the TCRdb table, and some are missing; sequencing was by immunoSEQ multiplex PCR. The repertoire holds 150,000 or so clones, with 87% as singletons. Material for sequencing was peripheral blood. The receptors here all came from a woman in her 70s with COVID-19, enrolled during active disease.

V and J are TRBV7-2 and TRBJ2-7; 10 nucleotides line up with TRBD1. The CDR3 totals 15 residues. Germline CDR1 is SGHTA and CDR2 is FQGNSA. J was trimmed by 2 bases and V by 5 bases; bases with no gene match: 6. The CDR3 coding sequence is TGTGCCAGCAGCCCCGCCGGGACAGGGGCCTACGAGCAGTACTTC. This codes for CASSPAGTGAYEQYF.

The chain couples TRBV7-9 to TRBJ2-3; TRBD1 might be the D (5 bases). This CDR3 region has 15 residues. Trimming took 5 bases from V and 5 from J, leaving 17 bases between them. The germline CDR1 and CDR2 sequences are SEHNR and FQNEAQ (reference sequence). The CDR3 spells CASSRQSPSRDTQYF. For the CDR3, the DNA is TGTGCCAGCAGCCGACAGTCGCCTTCAAGAGATACGCAGTATTTT.

The rearrangement uses TRBV19 and TRBJ1-4; D is uncertain. This CDR3 is 16 amino acids long. Germline assignment: CDR1 LNHDA and CDR2 SQIVND (reference sequence). V was shortened by 1 base and J by 3 bases, with 12 bases between the two germline ends. This chain's CDR3 is CASSIGEVEANEKLFF. CDR3 DNA: TGTGCCAGTAGTATAGGTGAAGTCGAGGCTAATGAAAAACTGTTTTTT.

The genes are TRBV19 and TRBJ1-1; 9 bases align to TRBD1. Looked up from germline, CDR1 is LNHDA and CDR2 is SQIVND (reference sequence). The CDR3 is made up of 14 amino acids. Germline trimming cut 4 bases from V and 4 bases from J; bases unmatched to any gene: 4. Here the CDR3 DNA reads TGTGCCAGTAGTAACAGGGGGCGTAGCACTGAAGCTTTCTTT. Its translation is CASSNRGRSTEAFF.